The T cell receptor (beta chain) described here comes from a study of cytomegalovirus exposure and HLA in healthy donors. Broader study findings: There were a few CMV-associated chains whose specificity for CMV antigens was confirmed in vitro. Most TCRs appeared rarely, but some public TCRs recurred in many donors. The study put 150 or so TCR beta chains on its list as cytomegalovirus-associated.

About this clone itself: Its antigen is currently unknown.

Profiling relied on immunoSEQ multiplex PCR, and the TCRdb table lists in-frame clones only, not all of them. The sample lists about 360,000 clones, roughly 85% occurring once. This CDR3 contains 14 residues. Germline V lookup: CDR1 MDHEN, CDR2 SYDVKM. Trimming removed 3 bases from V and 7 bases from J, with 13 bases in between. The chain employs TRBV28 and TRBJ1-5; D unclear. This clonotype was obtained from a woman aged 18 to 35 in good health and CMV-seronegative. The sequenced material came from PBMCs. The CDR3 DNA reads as TGTGCCAGCAGTTTTCCGGGATCGAAACAGCCCCAGCATTTT. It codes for CASSFPGSKQPQHF.